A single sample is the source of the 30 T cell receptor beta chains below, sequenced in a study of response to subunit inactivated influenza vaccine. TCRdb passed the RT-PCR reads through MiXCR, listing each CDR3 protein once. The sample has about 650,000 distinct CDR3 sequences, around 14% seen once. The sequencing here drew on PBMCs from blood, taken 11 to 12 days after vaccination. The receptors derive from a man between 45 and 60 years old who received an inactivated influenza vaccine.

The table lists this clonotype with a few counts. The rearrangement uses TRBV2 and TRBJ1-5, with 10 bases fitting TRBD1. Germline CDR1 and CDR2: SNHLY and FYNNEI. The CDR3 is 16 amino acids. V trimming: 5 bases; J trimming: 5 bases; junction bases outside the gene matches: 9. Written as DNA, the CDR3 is TGTGCCAGCAGTTCCTCTACCGGGACAGGGGATCAGCCCCAGCATTTT. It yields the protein CASSSSTGTGDQPQHF.

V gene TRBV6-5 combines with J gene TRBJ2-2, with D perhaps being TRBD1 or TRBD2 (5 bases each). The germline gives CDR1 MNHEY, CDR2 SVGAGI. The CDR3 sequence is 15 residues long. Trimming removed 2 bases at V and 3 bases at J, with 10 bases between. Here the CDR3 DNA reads TGTGCCAGCAGTTACGGGGACCCCGACACCGGGGAGCTGTTTTTT. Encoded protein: CASSYGDPDTGELFF.

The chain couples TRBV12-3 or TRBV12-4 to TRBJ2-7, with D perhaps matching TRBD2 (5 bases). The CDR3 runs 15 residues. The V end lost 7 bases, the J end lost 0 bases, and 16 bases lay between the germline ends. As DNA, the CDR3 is TGTGCCAGCACCAGGACCGCCGGAGGCTCCTACGAGCAGTACTTC. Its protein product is CASTRTAGGSYEQYF.

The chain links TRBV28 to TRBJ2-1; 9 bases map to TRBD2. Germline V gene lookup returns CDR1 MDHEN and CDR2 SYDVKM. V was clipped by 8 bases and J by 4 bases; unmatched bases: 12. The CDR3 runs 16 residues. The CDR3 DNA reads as TGTGCCAGCCAAATTATTAGCGGGAGTAAATACAATGAGCAGTTCTTC. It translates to CASQIISGSKYNEQFF.

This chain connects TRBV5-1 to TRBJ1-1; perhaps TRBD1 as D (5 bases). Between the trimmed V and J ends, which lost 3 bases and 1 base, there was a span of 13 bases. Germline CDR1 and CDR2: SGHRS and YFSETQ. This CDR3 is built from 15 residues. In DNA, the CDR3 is TGCGCCAGCAGCTCCCGGGACGGACAGAACACTGAAGCTTTCTTT. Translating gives CASSSRDGQNTEAFF. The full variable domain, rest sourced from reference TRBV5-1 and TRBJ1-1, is KAGVTQTPRYLIKTRGQQVTLSCSPISGHRSVSWYQQTPGQGLQFLFEYFSETQRNKGNFPGRFSGRQFSNSRSEMNVSTLELGDSALYLCASSSRDGQNTEAFFGQGTRLTVV.

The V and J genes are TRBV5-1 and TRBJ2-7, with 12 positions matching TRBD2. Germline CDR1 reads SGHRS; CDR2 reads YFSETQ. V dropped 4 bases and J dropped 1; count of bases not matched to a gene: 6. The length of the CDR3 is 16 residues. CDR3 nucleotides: TGCGCCAGCAGCCAGGGTGGACTAGCGGGATCCTACGAGCAGTACTTC. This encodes CASSQGGLAGSYEQYF.

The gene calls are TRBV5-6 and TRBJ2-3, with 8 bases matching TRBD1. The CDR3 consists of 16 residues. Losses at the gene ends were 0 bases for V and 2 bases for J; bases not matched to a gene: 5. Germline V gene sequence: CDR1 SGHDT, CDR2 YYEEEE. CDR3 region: CASSLAGQGHTDTQYF. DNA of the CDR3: TGTGCCAGCAGCTTGGCCGGACAGGGCCACACAGATACGCAGTATTTT.

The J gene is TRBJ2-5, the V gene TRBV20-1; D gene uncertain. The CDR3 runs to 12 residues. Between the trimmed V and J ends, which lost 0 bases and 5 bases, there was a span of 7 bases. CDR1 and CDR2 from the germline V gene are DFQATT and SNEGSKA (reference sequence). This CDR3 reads CSARDLGETQYF. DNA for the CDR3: TGCAGTGCTAGAGATCTGGGGGAGACCCAGTACTTC.

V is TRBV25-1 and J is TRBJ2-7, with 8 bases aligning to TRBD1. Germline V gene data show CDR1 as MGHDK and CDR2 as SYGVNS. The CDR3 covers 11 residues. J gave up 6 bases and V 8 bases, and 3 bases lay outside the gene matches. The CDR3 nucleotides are TGTGCCAGCGAAACAGGGGGCGAGCAGTACTTC. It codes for CASETGGEQYF.

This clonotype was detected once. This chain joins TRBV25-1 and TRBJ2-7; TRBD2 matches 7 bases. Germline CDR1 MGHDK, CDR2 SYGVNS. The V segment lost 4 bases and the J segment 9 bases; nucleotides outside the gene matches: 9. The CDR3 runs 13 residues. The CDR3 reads CASSGGGVGPQYF. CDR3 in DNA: TGTGCCAGCAGTGGGGGGGGGGTTGGGCCGCAGTACTTC.

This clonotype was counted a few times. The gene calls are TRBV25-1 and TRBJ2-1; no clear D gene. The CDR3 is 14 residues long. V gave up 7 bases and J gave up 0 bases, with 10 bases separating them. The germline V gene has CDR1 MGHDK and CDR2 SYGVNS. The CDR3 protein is CASNRASSYNEQFF. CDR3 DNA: TGTGCCAGCAACAGAGCCAGCTCCTACAATGAGCAGTTCTTC.

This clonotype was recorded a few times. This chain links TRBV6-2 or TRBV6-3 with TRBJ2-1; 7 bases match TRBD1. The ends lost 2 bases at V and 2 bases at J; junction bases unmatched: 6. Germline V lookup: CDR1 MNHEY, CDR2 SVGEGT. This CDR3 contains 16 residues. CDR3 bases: TGTGCCAGCAGTTACGGGGGCAGGGGGACCTACAATGAGCAGTTCTTC. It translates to CASSYGGRGTYNEQFF.

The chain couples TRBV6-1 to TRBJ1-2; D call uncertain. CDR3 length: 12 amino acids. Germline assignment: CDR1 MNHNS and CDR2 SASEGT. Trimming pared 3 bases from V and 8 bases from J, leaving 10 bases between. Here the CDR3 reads CASSEGFGGYTF. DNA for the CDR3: TGTGCCAGCAGTGAGGGTTTCGGCGGCTACACCTTC.

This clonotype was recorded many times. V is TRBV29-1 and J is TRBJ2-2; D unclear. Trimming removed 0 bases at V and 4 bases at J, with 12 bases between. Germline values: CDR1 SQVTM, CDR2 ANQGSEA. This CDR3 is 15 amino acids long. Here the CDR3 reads CSVEDHNLSTGELFF. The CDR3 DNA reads TGCAGCGTTGAAGATCACAATCTTAGCACCGGGGAGCTGTTTTTT.

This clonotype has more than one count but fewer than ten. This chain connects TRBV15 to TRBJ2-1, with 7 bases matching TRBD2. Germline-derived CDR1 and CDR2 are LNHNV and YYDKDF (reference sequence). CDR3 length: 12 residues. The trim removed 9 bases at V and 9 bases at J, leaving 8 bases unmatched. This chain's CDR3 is CATRGVMGEQFF. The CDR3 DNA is TGTGCCACTCGGGGGGTAATGGGTGAGCAGTTCTTC.

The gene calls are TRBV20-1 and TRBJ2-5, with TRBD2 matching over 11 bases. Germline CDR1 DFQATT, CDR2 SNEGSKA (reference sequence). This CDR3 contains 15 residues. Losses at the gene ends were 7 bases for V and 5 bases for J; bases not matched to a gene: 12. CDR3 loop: CSDSELAGVYETQYF. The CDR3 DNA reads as TGCAGTGATAGCGAACTAGCGGGGGTTTATGAGACCCAGTACTTC.

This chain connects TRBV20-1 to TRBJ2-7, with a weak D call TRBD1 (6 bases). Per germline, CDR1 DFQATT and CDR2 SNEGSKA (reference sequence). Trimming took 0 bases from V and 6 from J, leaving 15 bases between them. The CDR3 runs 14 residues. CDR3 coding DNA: TGCAGTGCTAGAGATCTCACAGGGCCGGGCGAGCAGTACTTC. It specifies CSARDLTGPGEQYF.

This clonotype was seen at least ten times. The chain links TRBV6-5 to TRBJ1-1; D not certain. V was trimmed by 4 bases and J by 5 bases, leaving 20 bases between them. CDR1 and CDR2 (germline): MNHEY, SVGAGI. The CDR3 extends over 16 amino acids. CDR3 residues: CASSFGVRVPRTEAFF. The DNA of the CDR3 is TGTGCCAGCAGTTTCGGAGTAAGGGTGCCGCGGACTGAAGCTTTCTTT.

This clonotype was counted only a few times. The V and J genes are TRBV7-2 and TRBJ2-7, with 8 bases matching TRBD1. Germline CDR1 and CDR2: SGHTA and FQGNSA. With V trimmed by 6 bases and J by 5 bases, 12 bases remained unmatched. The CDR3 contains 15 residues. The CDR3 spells CASRPQGAGGHEQYF. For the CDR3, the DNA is TGTGCCAGCAGGCCCCAAGGTGCAGGGGGCCACGAGCAGTACTTC.

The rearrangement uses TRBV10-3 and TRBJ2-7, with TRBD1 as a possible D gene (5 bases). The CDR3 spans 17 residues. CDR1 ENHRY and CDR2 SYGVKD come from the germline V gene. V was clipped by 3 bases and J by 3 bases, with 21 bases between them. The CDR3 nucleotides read TGTGCCATCAGTGAAATCTCAGGGTTGGTTACTGTCTACGAGCAGTACTTC. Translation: CAISEISGLVTVYEQYF.

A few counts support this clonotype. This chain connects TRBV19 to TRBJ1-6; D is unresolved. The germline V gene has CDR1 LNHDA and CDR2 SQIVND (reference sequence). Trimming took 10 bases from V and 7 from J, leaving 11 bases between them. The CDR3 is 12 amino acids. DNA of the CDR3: TGTGCCACCGGGGTCTCGAATTCACCCCTCCACTTT. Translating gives CATGVSNSPLHF.

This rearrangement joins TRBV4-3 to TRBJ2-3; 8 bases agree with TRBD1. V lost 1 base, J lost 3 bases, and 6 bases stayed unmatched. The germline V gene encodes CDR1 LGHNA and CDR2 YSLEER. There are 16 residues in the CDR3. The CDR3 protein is CASSQVQGAVTDTQYF. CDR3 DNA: TGCGCCAGCAGCCAAGTCCAGGGGGCCGTGACAGATACGCAGTATTTT.

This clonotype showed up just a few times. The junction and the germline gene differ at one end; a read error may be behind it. CDR3 sequence (DNA): TGCAGTGCTACCGCCGGACAGTCCGACCCCGCCTTC. Translated, it gives CSATAGQSDPAF. The chain is built from TRBV20-1 and TRBJ1-2, with D perhaps TRBD1 (6 bases). The germline CDR1 and CDR2 sequences are DFQATT and SNEGSKA (reference sequence). This CDR3 is 12 amino acids long.

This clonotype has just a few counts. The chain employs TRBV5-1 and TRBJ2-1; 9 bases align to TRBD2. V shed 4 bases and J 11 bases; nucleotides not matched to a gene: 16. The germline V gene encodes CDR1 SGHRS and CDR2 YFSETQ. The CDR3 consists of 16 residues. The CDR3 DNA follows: TGCGCCAGCAGCACCGATGGGGCGGGAGGGCTCAGGAAGCAGTTCTTC. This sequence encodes CASSTDGAGGLRKQFF.

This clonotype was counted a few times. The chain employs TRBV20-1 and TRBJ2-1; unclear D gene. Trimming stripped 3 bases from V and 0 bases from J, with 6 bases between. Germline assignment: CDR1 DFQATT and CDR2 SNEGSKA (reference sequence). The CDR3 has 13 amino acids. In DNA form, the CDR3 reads TGCAGTGCTAGTGACGGCTCCTACAATGAGCAGTTCTTC. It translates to CSASDGSYNEQFF.

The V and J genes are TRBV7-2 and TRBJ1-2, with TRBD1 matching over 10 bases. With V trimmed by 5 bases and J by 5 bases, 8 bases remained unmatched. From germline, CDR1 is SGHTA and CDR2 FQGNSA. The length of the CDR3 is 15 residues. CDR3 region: CASSLPPGQGYGYTF. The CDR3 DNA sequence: TGTGCCAGCAGCCTGCCCCCGGGACAGGGGTATGGCTACACCTTC.

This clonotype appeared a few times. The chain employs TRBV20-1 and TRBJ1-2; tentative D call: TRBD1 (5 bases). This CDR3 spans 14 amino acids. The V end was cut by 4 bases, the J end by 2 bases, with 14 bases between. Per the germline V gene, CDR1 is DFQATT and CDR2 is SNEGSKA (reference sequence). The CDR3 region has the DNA TGCAGTGCTACGCCCGGGGCCTACAACTATGGCTACACCTTC. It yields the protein CSATPGAYNYGYTF.

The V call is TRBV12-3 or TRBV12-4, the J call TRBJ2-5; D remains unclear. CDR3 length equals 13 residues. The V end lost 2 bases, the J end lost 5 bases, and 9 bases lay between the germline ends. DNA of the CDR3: TGTGCCAGCAGTTTACGACGCCGGGAGACCCAGTACTTC. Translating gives CASSLRRRETQYF.

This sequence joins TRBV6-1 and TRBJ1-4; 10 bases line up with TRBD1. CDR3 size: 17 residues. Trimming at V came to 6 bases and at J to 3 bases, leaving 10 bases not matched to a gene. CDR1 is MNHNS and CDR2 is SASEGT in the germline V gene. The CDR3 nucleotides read TGTGCCAGCAGCATACGACAGGGGGCGCGGGCTAATGAAAAACTGTTTTTT. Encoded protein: CASSIRQGARANEKLFF.

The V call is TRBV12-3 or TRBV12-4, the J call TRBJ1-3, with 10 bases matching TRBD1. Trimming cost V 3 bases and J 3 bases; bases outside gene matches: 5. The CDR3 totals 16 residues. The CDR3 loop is CASSLSTGGSGNTIYF. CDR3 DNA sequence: TGTGCCAGCAGTTTGTCGACAGGGGGCAGTGGAAACACCATATATTTT.